A single sample is the source of the 2 T cell receptor beta chains below, sequenced in a study of control samples from healthy donors and cancer patients. Data came from immunoSEQ multiplex PCR; TCRdb stores just in-frame clones and leaves some out. Among about 41,000 clones listed, roughly 94% were seen once. Source material: blood. These receptors were obtained from a man aged 55 to 70 in good health.

The chain has TRBV28 and TRBJ2-3; no definite D call. The CDR3 contains 14 residues. Trimming pared 0 bases from V and 2 bases from J, leaving 6 bases between. CDR1 is MDHEN, CDR2 SYDVKM, per germline. CDR3 sequence reads: CASSLWPNTDTQYF. Here the CDR3 DNA reads TGTGCCAGCAGTTTATGGCCCAACACAGATACGCAGTATTTT.

The chain joins TRBV27 to TRBJ2-5, with 13 bases identical to TRBD2. The CDR3 covers 17 residues. J was trimmed by 3 bases and V by 1 base; bases with no gene match: 5. Looked up from germline, CDR1 is MNHEY and CDR2 is SMNVEV (reference sequence). The CDR3 coding sequence is TGTGCCAGCAGTTTATTCCTCGGGACTAGCGGGAAAGAGACCCAGTACTTC. Translating gives CASSLFLGTSGKETQYF.